This T cell receptor (beta chain) was documented in a study of T cell responses to AZD1222 COVID-19 vaccine. Trimming pared 1 base from V and 3 bases from J, leaving 14 bases between. This CDR3 region has 15 residues. In germline, CDR1 is SGHRS, CDR2 YFSETQ. Clones were sequenced by immunoSEQ multiplex PCR, and TCRdb holds only the in-frame ones, with some missing. Counted here are around 120,000 clones, roughly nine tenths occurring once; the ten biggest clones make up roughly 4.5%. The rearrangement uses TRBV5-1 and TRBJ2-7; maybe TRBD1 (6 bases). Sequencing was performed on peripheral blood, taken on day 0 of AZD1222 vaccination. The clonotype comes from an adult in good health. Here the CDR3 DNA reads TGCGCCAGCAGCTTGTTGGTGGGACAAAGCTACGAGCAGTACTTC. Translation: CASSLLVGQSYEQYF.